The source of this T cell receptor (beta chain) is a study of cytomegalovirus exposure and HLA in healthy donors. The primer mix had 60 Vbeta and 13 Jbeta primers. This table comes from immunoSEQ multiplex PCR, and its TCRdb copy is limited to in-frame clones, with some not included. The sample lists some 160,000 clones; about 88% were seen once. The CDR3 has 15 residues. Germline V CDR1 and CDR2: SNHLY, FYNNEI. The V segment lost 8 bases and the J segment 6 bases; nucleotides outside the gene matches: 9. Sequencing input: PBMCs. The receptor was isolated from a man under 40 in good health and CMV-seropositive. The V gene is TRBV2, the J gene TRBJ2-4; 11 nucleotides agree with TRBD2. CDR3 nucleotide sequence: TGTGCCAGCGGATTAGCGGGAGGGCTGGGAAACATTCAGTACTTC. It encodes CASGLAGGLGNIQYF.